This T cell receptor (beta chain) was identified during a study of blood T cell repertoires in COVID-19. Using immunoSEQ multiplex PCR, the repertoire was profiled, and TCRdb retains in-frame clones only, with some absent. This sample has about 190,000 clones, with 70% to 85% found just once. V lost 1 base, J lost 2 bases, and 6 bases stayed unmatched. The V gene's germline CDR1 is GTSNPN and CDR2 SVGIG (reference sequence). This CDR3 has 15 residues. The rearrangement links TRBV30 to TRBJ2-7; 9 bases align to TRBD2. What was sequenced was PBMCs or T cells enriched from blood (not recorded which). This TCR was sampled from a woman in her 30s who had recovered from COVID-19. The CDR3 DNA follows: TGTGCCTGGAGTGGTGGTAGCGGGAGCACCTACGAGCAGTACTTC. As protein: CAWSGGSGSTYEQYF.